A selection of T cell receptor beta chains follows, all from one sample in a study of T cell changes during pregnancy in multiple sclerosis. Method: immunoSEQ multiplex PCR; TCRdb's copy keeps in-frame clones and lacks some. This sample has about 67,000 clones, with around 92% found just once. The sample consisted of peripheral blood, taken in the second trimester of pregnancy. The receptors here all came from a female donor in good health, enrolled as a control in a pregnancy study. Both conserved end residues are part of each CDR3. The D gene is left open where the match is weak. Some rows have no size entry. The others give once, few or many, or a class for an expanded clone.

clone_size j_call v_call d_call cdr3_aa cdr3_nt
once TRBJ2-7 TRBV28 TRBD2 CASSLPRTSGNYEQYF TGTGCCAGCAGTTTACCCAGGACTAGCGGGAACTACGAGCAGTACTTC
NA TRBJ1-1 TRBV5-1 NA CASSFDGTPNTEAFF TGCGCCAGCAGCTTCGACGGGACACCAAACACTGAAGCTTTCTTT
NA TRBJ2-5 TRBV18 TRBD2 CASSPPGGYQETQYF TGTGCCAGCTCACCACCGGGGGGGTACCAAGAGACCCAGTACTTC
NA TRBJ2-2 TRBV5-8 TRBD2 CASSRYSGLTGELFF TGTGCCAGCAGCCGATATAGCGGGCTCACCGGGGAGCTGTTTTTT
NA TRBJ1-4 TRBV27 TRBD1 CASRKGAGGNEKLFF TGTGCCAGCAGGAAGGGGGCGGGGGGCAATGAAAAACTGTTTTTT
NA TRBJ2-3 TRBV18 TRBD2 CASSPGTTRDTQYF TGTGCCAGCTCACCAGGGACTACCAGAGATACGCAGTATTTT
few TRBJ1-1 TRBV25-1 NA CATREAGEAFF TGTGCCACCAGAGAGGCAGGGGAGGCTTTCTTT
NA TRBJ2-1 TRBV15 TRBD2 CATRNGGYNEQFF TGTGCCACCAGGAACGGGGGGTACAATGAGCAGTTCTTC
NA TRBJ2-7 TRBV7-2 NA CASSFIPGGTYEQYF TGTGCCAGCAGCTTCATCCCCGGGGGAACCTACGAGCAGTACTTC
NA TRBJ2-5 TRBV7-7 TRBD1 CASSLGGRGETQYF TGTGCTAGCAGCCTAGGGGGCAGGGGTGAGACCCAGTACTTC
NA TRBJ1-3 TRBV30 TRBD1 CAWDTGGYSGNTIYF TGTGCCTGGGATACAGGGGGCTACTCTGGAAACACCATATATTTT
NA TRBJ2-3 TRBV30 NA CAWSVRRLGGPRGPDTQYF TGTGCCTGGAGTGTACGGAGGTTGGGGGGACCCAGAGGCCCAGATACGCAGTATTTT
NA TRBJ2-7 TRBV6-6 TRBD1 CAIQTGGTYEQYF TGTGCCATTCAGACAGGGGGAACCTACGAGCAGTACTTC
once TRBJ2-1 TRBV5-4 TRBD1 CASSEGQGQGGGEQFF TGTGCCAGCAGCGAAGGACAGGGACAGGGCGGAGGTGAGCAGTTCTTC
NA TRBJ1-2 TRBV6-1 NA CASIIDRSYYGYTF TGTGCCAGCATCATCGACAGGTCGTACTATGGCTACACCTTC
NA TRBJ2-3 TRBV19 TRBD2 CASSIQASGGRDTQYF TGTGCCAGTAGTATTCAGGCTAGCGGGGGGAGGGATACGCAGTATTTT
once TRBJ1-2 TRBV30 NA CAWSVEGVRGYTF TGTGCCTGGAGTGTCGAGGGGGTGAGGGGCTACACCTTC
NA TRBJ2-5 TRBV18 TRBD2 CASSPQGGKETQYF TGTGCCAGCTCACCCCAGGGAGGGAAAGAGACCCAGTACTTC
NA TRBJ2-6 TRBV12-2 NA CASRLSRGSGANVLTF TGTGCAAGTCGCTTATCGCGGGGCTCTGGGGCCAACGTCCTGACTTTC
NA TRBJ2-7 TRBV5-6 TRBD2 CASSIPLGRARYEQYF TGTGCCAGCAGCATCCCCCTGGGGAGGGCCAGATACGAGCAGTACTTC
NA TRBJ1-2 TRBV2 NA CASRQSAGANYGYTF TGTGCCAGCAGGCAGTCGGCAGGGGCTAACTATGGCTACACCTTC
NA TRBJ2-5 TRBV5-6 NA CASSFVATQETQYF TGTGCCAGCAGCTTCGTAGCGACTCAAGAGACCCAGTACTTC
once TRBJ2-5 TRBV11-2 TRBD1 CASSPIGGQGAEGLETQYF TGTGCCAGCAGCCCAATAGGGGGACAGGGGGCGGAGGGGTTGGAGACCCAGTACTTC
NA TRBJ2-7 TRBV6-5 TRBD2 CASRPSGRDYEQYF TGTGCCAGCAGACCTAGCGGGAGGGACTACGAGCAGTACTTC
NA TRBJ2-7 TRBV6-1 NA CASSEGLSYEQYF TGTGCCAGCAGTGAAGGTTTATCCTACGAGCAGTACTTC
NA TRBJ2-3 TRBV7-2 TRBD2 CASSLIAGSGDTQYF TGTGCCAGCAGCTTAATAGCGGGGAGCGGCGATACGCAGTATTTT
NA TRBJ2-7 TRBV21-1 NA CASSKKRRAPEQYF TGTGCCAGCAGCAAAAAAAGGAGGGCCCCCGAGCAGTACTTC
once TRBJ2-1 TRBV7-9 NA CASSLDWGEYNEQFF TGTGCCAGCAGCTTAGACTGGGGAGAGTACAATGAGCAGTTCTTC
few TRBJ1-1 TRBV18 NA CASSAGENTEAFF TGTGCCAGCTCGGCAGGTGAGAACACTGAAGCTTTCTTT
once TRBJ2-3 TRBV29-1 NA CSVVGGLTDTQYF TGCAGCGTTGTTGGCGGGCTTACAGATACGCAGTATTTT
NA TRBJ2-7 TRBV5-6 TRBD2 CASRTSGVTYEQYF TGTGCCAGCAGGACTAGCGGGGTAACCTACGAGCAGTACTTC
NA TRBJ2-3 TRBV6-5 TRBD2 CASSYLAGGTDTQYF TGTGCCAGCAGTTACTTGGCGGGAGGCACAGATACGCAGTATTTT
NA TRBJ2-3 TRBV7-2 NA CASSLSSTDTQYF TGTGCCAGCAGCTTATCTAGCACAGATACGCAGTATTTT
NA TRBJ2-7 TRBV29-1 NA CSAGNQRLTGAYEQYF TGCAGCGCAGGCAATCAGAGACTCACGGGGGCCTACGAGCAGTACTTC
once TRBJ1-3 TRBV7-9 NA CASSLFGGVYIGNTIYF TGTGCCAGCAGCTTATTCGGGGGGGTTTATATTGGAAACACCATATATTTT
once TRBJ2-3 TRBV15 TRBD2 CATSRPGLGPATQYF TGTGCCACCAGCAGACCGGGACTAGGACCGGCTACGCAGTATTTT
NA TRBJ2-3 TRBV6-1 NA CASTITDTQYF TGTGCCAGCACAATCACAGATACGCAGTATTTT
NA TRBJ2-2 TRBV7-9 TRBD2 CASSPRLAGGRGTGELFF TGTGCCAGCAGCCCTCGACTAGCGGGGGGGCGAGGCACCGGGGAGCTGTTTTTT
NA TRBJ2-1 TRBV7-9 NA CASSIFLAGSPNEQFF TGTGCCAGCAGCATCTTTCTCGCGGGGAGTCCCAATGAGCAGTTCTTC
NA TRBJ2-7 TRBV5-1 NA CASSLGSTAGEQYF TGCGCCAGCAGCTTGGGGTCAACCGCAGGGGAGCAGTACTTC
few TRBJ1-6 TRBV14 NA CASSQELGNNSPLHF TGTGCCAGCAGCCAAGAACTAGGGAATAATTCACCCCTCCACTTT
once TRBJ2-7 TRBV27 TRBD1 CASSAGTGVYEQYF TGTGCCAGCAGTGCCGGGACAGGGGTCTACGAGCAGTACTTC
NA TRBJ2-5 TRBV10-3 TRBD1 CATSPFDRAETQYF TGTGCCACCAGCCCGTTTGACAGGGCAGAGACCCAGTACTTC
NA TRBJ1-6 TRBV7-3 NA CASSPGPHEGLGSPLHF TGTGCCAGCAGCCCCGGGCCTCATGAGGGCCTGGGTTCACCCCTCCACTTT
NA TRBJ2-7 TRBV7-3 NA CASSFNGGSYEQYF TGTGCCAGCAGCTTCAACGGCGGCTCCTACGAGCAGTACTTC
NA TRBJ2-2 TRBV29-1 TRBD2 CSVAGLAGGGGELFF TGCAGCGTTGCAGGACTAGCGGGAGGTGGCGGGGAGCTGTTTTTT
once TRBJ2-2 TRBV30 TRBD1 CAWSGGQGDVGELFF TGTGCCTGGAGTGGCGGACAGGGCGATGTCGGGGAGCTGTTTTTT
NA TRBJ2-3 TRBV12-1 NA CASSTTCLAGNTDTQYF TGTGCCAGCAGCACGACCTGCCTAGCGGGGAACACAGATACGCAGTATTTT
NA TRBJ2-1 TRBV7-2 TRBD2 CASSVLAGYPNEQFF TGTGCCAGCAGCGTGCTAGCGGGGTATCCTAATGAGCAGTTCTTC
NA TRBJ2-5 TRBV19 TRBD2 CASSMTESTSGREQYF TGTGCCAGTAGTATGACAGAGTCGACTAGCGGGAGGGAACAGTACTTC
NA TRBJ1-2 TRBV7-8 TRBD1 CASSWGTGGTGYTF TGTGCCAGCAGCTGGGGGACAGGGGGGACTGGCTACACCTTC
NA TRBJ2-5 TRBV28 TRBD2 CASSFAGGRGTQYF TGTGCCAGCAGTTTCGCGGGAGGAAGAGGGACCCAGTACTTC
once TRBJ1-3 TRBV7-6 NA CASSFRRRDTIYF TGTGCCAGCAGCTTTCGGCGGAGAGACACCATATATTTT
NA TRBJ2-3 TRBV5-1 TRBD2 CASSSLSGGTADTQYF TGCGCCAGCAGCTCCCTTAGCGGGGGGACCGCAGATACGCAGTATTTT
NA TRBJ1-3 TRBV27 TRBD1 CASSLTGSGNTIYF TGTGCCAGCAGTCTGACAGGGTCTGGAAACACCATATATTTT